The 7 T cell receptor beta chains below all came from one sample that was sequenced in a study of HIV-infected children after antiretroviral therapy interruption. Noted treatment: PENTA 11 planned treatment interruption arm or continuous ART arm. RNA-based 3' RACE libraries used unique molecular identifiers. Using its own MiXCR run on the 3' RACE reads, TCRdb lists one record per CDR3 protein. The table shows 70,000 to 90,000 distinct CDR3 sequences, with 5.5% to 8.5% occurring only once. The source was CD45RA+ CD4+ T cells from PBMCs, pooled from several time points, collected from a donor given antiretroviral therapy, either interrupted or continuous. Subset specified: naive CD4+ CD45RA+ CD45RO- T cells. These receptor sequences come from a pool of human donors with HIV.

This clonotype was observed a few times. This chain connects TRBV18 to TRBJ1-1, with D maybe TRBD1 (5 bases). V was clipped by 6 bases and J by 1 base, with 9 bases between them. Germline CDR1 reads KGHSH; CDR2 reads LQKENI. The CDR3 consists of 13 residues. CDR3: CASSDSWNTEAFF. DNA for the CDR3: TGTGCCAGCTCCGACAGCTGGAACACTGAAGCTTTCTTT.

V and J are TRBV6-2 or TRBV6-3 and TRBJ2-7; D not resolved. Per germline, CDR1 MNHEY and CDR2 SVGEGT. This CDR3 spans 12 amino acids. V lost 2 bases, J lost 6 bases, and 8 bases lay in between. CDR3 nucleotide sequence: TGTGCCAGCAGTTACAGTGCCGGCGAGCAGTACTTC. Protein: CASSYSAGEQYF.

The chain couples TRBV14 to TRBJ1-1; D uncertain. In germline, CDR1 is SGHDN, CDR2 FVKESK. V was trimmed by 0 bases and J by 1 base, leaving 12 bases between them. This CDR3 is 16 amino acids long. The CDR3 loop reads CASSQERPGENTEAFF. The CDR3 DNA sequence: TGTGCCAGCAGCCAAGAACGTCCAGGAGAGAACACTGAAGCTTTCTTT. Full variable domain (missing parts from reference TRBV14 and TRBJ1-1): EAGVTQFPSHSVIEKGQTVTLRCDPISGHDNLYWYRRVMGKEIKFLLHFVKESKQDESGMPNNRFLAERTGGTYSTLKVQPAELEDSGVYFCASSQERPGENTEAFFGQGTRLTVV.

This clonotype was observed many times. The chain combines TRBV10-3 with TRBJ1-1; D ambiguous. The V gene lost 10 bases and the J gene lost 4 bases, with 13 bases spanning the gap. Germline CDR1 is ENHRY and CDR2 is SYGVKD. The CDR3 has 12 residues. The CDR3 coding sequence is TGTGCCACCGGGGAGCTCCGCACTGAAGCTTTCTTT. Residues: CATGELRTEAFF.

This clonotype was seen ten or more times. This sequence joins TRBV6-1 and TRBJ2-1; tentatively, D is TRBD2 (5 bases). Trimming shortened V by 2 bases and J by 6 bases, and 8 bases separated the two germline ends. The CDR3 length is 13 residues. Looked up from germline, CDR1 is MNHNS and CDR2 is SASEGT. CDR3 amino acids: CASSERSGNEQFF. Written as DNA, the CDR3 is TGTGCCAGCAGTGAAAGAAGCGGCAATGAGCAGTTCTTC.

In this sample, this clonotype turned up many times. The V and J genes are TRBV19 and TRBJ1-2; D is perhaps TRBD1 (6 bases). The ends were cut back, 10 bases at V and 10 bases at J, with 19 bases in the middle. Germline-derived CDR1 and CDR2 are LNHDA and SQIVND (reference sequence). This CDR3 spans 12 amino acids. CDR3 nucleotides: TGTGCCACCCGACAGACAGGAAGCCCCTACACCTTC. Translating gives CATRQTGSPYTF.

The V gene is TRBV19, the J gene TRBJ2-1; D is unclear. Germline lookup yields CDR1 LNHDA and CDR2 SQIVND (reference sequence). Trimming cost V 2 bases and J 0 bases, with 8 bases left between them. The CDR3 is 15 amino acids. In nucleotides, the CDR3 is TGTGCCAGTAGTATAAGTCTTGACTCCTACAATGAGCAGTTCTTC. As protein: CASSISLDSYNEQFF.